This T cell receptor (beta chain) was observed in a study of blood T cell repertoires in COVID-19. At the level of the study: Both acute and convalescent COVID-19 samples were obtained from the United States, Italy and Spain. In each case, the material was cDNA or gDNA derived from T cells, B-cell-depleted T cells, or PBMCs.

Only in-frame clones appear in the TCRdb table, and some are missing; sequencing was by immunoSEQ multiplex PCR. This sample yields 200,000 or so clones, of which 65% to 85% are seen a single time; 17% belongs to the top ten. CDR1 ENHRY and CDR2 SYGVKD come from the germline V gene. Trimming removed 4 bases at V and 5 bases at J, with 14 bases between. CDR3 size: 14 residues. The specimen was peripheral blood. The clonotype was recovered from a man in his fifties or sixties with active or convalescent COVID-19. The rearrangement links TRBV10-3 to TRBJ1-2; D gene ambiguous. The DNA of the CDR3 is TGTGCCATCAGTGTAGCCCACATCGGATATGGCTACACCTTC. It codes for CAISVAHIGYGYTF.